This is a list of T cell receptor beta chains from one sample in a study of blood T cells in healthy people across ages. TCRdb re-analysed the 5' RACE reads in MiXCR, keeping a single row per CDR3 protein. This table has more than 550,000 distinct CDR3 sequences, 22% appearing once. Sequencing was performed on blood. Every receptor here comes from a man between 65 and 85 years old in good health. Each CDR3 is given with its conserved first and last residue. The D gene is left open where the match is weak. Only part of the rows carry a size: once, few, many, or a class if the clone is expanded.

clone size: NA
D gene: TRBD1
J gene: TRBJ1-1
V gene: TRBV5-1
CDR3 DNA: TGCGCCAGCAGCTTGGAGCTTACAGGGGTGAACACTGAAGCTTTCTTT
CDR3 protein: CASSLELTGVNTEAFF

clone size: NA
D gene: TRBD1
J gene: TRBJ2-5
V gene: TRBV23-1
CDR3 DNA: TGCGCCAGCAGTCTTCAACAGGGGAATGCCGAGACCCAGTACTTC
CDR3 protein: CASSLQQGNAETQYF

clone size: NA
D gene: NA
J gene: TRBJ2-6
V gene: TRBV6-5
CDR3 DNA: TGTGCCAGCAGTTACTCAGGGGGTTCTGGGGCCAACGTCCTGACTTTC
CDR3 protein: CASSYSGGSGANVLTF

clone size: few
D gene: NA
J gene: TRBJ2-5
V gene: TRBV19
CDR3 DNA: TGTGCCAGTAGTGGTACAGGGCAGAGGTGGGAGACCCAGTACTTC
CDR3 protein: CASSGTGQRWETQYF

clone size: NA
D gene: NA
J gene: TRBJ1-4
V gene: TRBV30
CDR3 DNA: TGTGCCTCCCCGGACATCACTGAAAAACTGTTTTTT
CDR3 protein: CASPDITEKLFF

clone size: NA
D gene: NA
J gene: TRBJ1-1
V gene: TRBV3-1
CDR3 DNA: TGTGCCAGCCGGGGACGTACTGGGAACACTGAAGCTTTCTTT
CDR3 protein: CASRGRTGNTEAFF

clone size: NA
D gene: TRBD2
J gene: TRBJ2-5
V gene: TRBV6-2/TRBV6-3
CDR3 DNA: TGTGCCAGCAGGGACGTCGGGGGGGGACAAGAGACCCAGTACTTC
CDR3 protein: CASRDVGGGQETQYF

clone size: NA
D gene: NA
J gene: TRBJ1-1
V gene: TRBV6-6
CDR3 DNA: TGTGCCAGCAGTTACTCACAGGGTGACAGTGAAGCTTTCTTT
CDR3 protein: CASSYSQGDSEAFF

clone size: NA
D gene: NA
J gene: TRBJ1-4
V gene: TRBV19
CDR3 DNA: TGTGCCAGTAGTATCGGCCAGATTCCTACTTCTGAAAAACTGTTTTTT
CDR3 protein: CASSIGQIPTSEKLFF

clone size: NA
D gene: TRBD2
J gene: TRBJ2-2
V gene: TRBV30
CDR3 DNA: TGTGCCTGGAGACCTCTGGGACTAGCGGGACGCACCGGGGAGCTGTTTTTT
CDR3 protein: CAWRPLGLAGRTGELFF

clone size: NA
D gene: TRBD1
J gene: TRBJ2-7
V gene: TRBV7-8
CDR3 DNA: TGTGCCAGCAGCTTGACAGGGGCCTCGTACGAGCAGTACTTC
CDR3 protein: CASSLTGASYEQYF

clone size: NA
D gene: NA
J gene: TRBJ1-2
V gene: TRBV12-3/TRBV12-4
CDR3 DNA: TGTGCCAGCAGTTTAGTTTCAGGGGCTAACTATGGCTACACCTTC
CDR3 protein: CASSLVSGANYGYTF

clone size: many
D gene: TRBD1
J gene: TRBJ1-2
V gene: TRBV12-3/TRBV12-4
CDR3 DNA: TGTGCCAGCAGTTTCGGGACAGGGAAAGGCTACACCTTC
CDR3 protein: CASSFGTGKGYTF

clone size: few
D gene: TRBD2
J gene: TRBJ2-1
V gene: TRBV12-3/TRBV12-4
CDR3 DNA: TGTGCCAGCAGTGTTGGACTAGCGGGAGTCGGTGAGCAGTTCTTC
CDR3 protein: CASSVGLAGVGEQFF

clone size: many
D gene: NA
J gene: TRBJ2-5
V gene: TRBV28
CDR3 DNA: TGTGCCAGCACGGTAGCCGGACGCCAAGAGACCCAGTACTTC
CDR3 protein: CASTVAGRQETQYF

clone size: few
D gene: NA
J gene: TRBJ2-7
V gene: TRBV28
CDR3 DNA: TGTGCCAGCATGGGGAGGTACGAGCAGTACTTC
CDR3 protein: CASMGRYEQYF

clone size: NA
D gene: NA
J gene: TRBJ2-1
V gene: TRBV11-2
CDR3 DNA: TGTGCCAGCAGCTTACACGGGGGACCCTACAATGAGCAGTTCTTC
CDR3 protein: CASSLHGGPYNEQFF

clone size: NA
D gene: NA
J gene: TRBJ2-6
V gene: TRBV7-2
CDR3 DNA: TGTGCCAGCACTTTAGGAACAGGGAGCTCTGGGGCCAACGTCCTGACTTTC
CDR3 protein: CASTLGTGSSGANVLTF

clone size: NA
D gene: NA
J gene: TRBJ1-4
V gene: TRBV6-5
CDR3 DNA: TGTGCCAGCAGTTACGGCGGGGCGCGGGGTAATGAAAAACTGTTTTTT
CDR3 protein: CASSYGGARGNEKLFF

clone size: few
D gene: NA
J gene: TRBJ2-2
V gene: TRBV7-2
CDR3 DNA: TGTGCCAGCAGCTCGATGATTGGGGAGCTGTTTTTT
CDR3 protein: CASSSMIGELFF

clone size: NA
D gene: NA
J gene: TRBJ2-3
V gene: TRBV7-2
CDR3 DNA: TGTGCCAGCAGCTTAACTCATTTAAGCACAGATACGCAGTATTTT
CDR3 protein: CASSLTHLSTDTQYF

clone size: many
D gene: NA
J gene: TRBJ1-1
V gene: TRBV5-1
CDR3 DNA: TGCGCCAGCAGCCGGGAGGGGGAATCGAACACTGAAGCTTTCTTT
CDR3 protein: CASSREGESNTEAFF

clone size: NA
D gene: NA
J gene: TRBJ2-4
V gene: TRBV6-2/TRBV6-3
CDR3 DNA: TGTGCCAGCAGTTACGCCCTAGAGGGAGCCCAAAACATTCAGTACTTC
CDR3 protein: CASSYALEGAQNIQYF

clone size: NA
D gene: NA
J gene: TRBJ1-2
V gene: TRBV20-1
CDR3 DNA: TGCAGTGCTAGAGTCCCAGGCGGGTTCTATGGCTACACCTTC
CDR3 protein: CSARVPGGFYGYTF